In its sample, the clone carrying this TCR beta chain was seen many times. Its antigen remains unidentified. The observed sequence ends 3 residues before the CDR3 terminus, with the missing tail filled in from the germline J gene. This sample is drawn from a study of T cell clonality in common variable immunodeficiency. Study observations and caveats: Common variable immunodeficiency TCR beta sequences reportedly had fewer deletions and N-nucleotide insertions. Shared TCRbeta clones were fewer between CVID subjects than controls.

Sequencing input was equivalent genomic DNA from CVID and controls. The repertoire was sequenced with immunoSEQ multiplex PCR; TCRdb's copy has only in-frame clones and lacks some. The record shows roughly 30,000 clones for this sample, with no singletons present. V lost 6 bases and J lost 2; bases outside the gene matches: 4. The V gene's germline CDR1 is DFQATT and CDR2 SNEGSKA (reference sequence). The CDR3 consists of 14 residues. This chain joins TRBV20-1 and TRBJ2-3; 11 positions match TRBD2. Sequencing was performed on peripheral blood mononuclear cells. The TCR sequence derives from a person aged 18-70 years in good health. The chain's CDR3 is CSARLAGPTDTQYF. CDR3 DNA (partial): TGCAGTGCCAGACTAGCGGGACCCACAGATACG.